This T cell receptor beta chain stems from a study of blood T cell repertoires in COVID-19. Study details: Both acute and convalescent COVID-19 samples were obtained from the United States, Italy and Spain. The cDNA or gDNA used as material had been derived from T cells, B-cell-depleted T cells, or PBMCs.

This CDR3 region has 16 residues. Germline loops: CDR1 SGDLS, CDR2 YYNGEE. This clone was detected only once. One junction end disagrees with the germline gene, perhaps due to a read error. Authors' processing steps: Amplified reference gene primers provided the basis for estimating nucleated cell counts. The data were produced by immunoSEQ multiplex PCR, yet TCRdb's version contains in-frame clones alone and is incomplete. The V and J calls and clone size were taken over from that table, and D and trimming were inferred from the DNA. This sample carries approximately 96,000 clones, 90% of them seen once, and the ten largest clones take around 1.6%.

The receptor's source is a man aged 60-69 years with acute or convalescent COVID-19. The chain couples TRBV9 to TRBJ2-1, with 14 bases lining up with TRBD2. Sequenced: peripheral blood. CDR3 in amino acids: CASSVGGLAGVNEKFF. The CDR3, as DNA: TGTGCCAGCAGCGTAGGGGGACTAGCGGGAGTCAATGAGAAGTTCTTC. The full variable domain, its missing parts supplied by reference TRBV9 and TRBJ2-1, is DSGVTQTPKHLITATGQRVTLRCSPRSGDLSVYWYQQSLDQGLQFLIQYYNGEERAKGNILERFSAQQFPDLHSELNLSSLELGDSALYFCASSVGGLAGVNEKFFGPGTRLTVL.